This TCR beta chain is from a study of shared clonotypes between healthy human individuals. CDR1 SGHAT and CDR2 FQNNGV come from the germline V gene. J lost 4 bases, V lost 9 bases, and 7 bases had no gene match. CDR3 length equals 15 residues. Assay used: immunoSEQ multiplex PCR; TCRdb lists only in-frame clones, some missing. This sample has around 720,000 clones, with approximately 73% found just once. The sequence derives from a woman aged 25 to 45 in good health. The sequencing sample was made of memory CD4+ T cells sorted from blood. The subset was: CD45RA-negative fraction. The rearrangement joins TRBV11-2 to TRBJ2-3; 13 nucleotides align to TRBD2. The CDR3 sequence: CASTGLAGRADTQYF. The CDR3 region has the DNA TGTGCCAGTACGGGACTAGCGGGACGGGCAGATACGCAGTATTTT. The complete variable domain, with remaining parts taken from reference TRBV11-2 and TRBJ2-3, reads EAGVAQSPRYKIIEKRQSVAFWCNPISGHATLYWYQQILGQGPKLLIQFQNNGVVDDSQLPKDRFSAERLKGVDSTLKIQPAKLEDSAVYLCASTGLAGRADTQYFGPGTRLTVL.